This T cell receptor beta chain came from a study of blood T cells in healthy people across ages. PCR was performed a second time for about 6 to 12 cycles using a sample-barcoded 5' primer and a J-beta primer mix. One entry per CDR3 protein results from TCRdb running MiXCR on the 5' RACE reads. Seen here are around 780,000 distinct CDR3 sequences, roughly 50% observed once, and the top ten hold around 24%. This CDR3 has 17 residues. From germline, CDR1 is MGHRA and CDR2 YSYEKL. V was shortened by 1 base and J by 3 bases, with 18 bases between the two germline ends. The source of this sequence is a man aged 35-49 years in good health. The V call is TRBV4-1, the J call TRBJ1-2, with D maybe TRBD1 (5 bases). The sequenced material came from blood. CDR3 bases: TGCGCCAGCAGCCAAGTTCGTCATCTTGGGACGGACTATGGCTACACCTTC. Its translation: CASSQVRHLGTDYGYTF.